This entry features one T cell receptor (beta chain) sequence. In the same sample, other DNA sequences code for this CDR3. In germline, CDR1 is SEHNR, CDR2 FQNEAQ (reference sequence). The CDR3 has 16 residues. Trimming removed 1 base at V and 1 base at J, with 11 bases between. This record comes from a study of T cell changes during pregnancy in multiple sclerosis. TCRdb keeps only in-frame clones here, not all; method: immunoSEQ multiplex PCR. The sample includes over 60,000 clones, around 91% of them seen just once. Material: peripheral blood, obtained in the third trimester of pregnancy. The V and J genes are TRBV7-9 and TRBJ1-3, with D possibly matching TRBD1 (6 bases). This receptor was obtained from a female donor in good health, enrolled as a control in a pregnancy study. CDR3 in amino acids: CASSLGGRGSGNTIYF. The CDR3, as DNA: TGTGCCAGCAGCTTAGGTGGCAGGGGATCTGGAAACACCATATATTTT.